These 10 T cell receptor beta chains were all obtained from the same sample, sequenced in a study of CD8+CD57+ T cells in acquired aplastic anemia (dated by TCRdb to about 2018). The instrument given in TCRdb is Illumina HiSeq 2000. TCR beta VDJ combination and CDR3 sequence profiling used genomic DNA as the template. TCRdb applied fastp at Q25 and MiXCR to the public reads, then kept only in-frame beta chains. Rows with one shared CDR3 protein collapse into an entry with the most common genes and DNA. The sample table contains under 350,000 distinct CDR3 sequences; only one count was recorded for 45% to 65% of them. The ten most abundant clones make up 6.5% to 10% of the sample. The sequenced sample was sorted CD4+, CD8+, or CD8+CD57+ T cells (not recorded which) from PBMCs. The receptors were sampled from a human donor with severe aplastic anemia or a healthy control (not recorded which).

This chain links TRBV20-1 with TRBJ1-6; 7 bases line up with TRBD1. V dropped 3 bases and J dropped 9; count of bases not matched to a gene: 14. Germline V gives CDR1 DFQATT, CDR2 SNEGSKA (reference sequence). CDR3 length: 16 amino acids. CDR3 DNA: TGCAGTGCTAGGTATCGGGACAGAGGAGGAAGTTCACCCCTCCACTTT. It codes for CSARYRDRGGSSPLHF.

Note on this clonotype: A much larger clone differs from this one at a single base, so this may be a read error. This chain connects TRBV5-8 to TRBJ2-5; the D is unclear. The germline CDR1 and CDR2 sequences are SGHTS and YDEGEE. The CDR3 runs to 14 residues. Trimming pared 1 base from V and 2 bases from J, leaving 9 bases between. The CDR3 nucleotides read TGTGCCAGCAGCTTGAGTTCTACACAAGAGACCCAGTACTTC. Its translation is CASSLSSTQETQYF.

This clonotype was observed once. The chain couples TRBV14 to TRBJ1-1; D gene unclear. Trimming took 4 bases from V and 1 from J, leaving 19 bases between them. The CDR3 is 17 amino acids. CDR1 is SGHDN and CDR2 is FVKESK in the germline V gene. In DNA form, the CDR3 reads TGTGCCAGCAGCCCACTAGGCTCAGGCAGGCCGAACACTGAAGCTTTCTTT. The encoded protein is CASSPLGSGRPNTEAFF.

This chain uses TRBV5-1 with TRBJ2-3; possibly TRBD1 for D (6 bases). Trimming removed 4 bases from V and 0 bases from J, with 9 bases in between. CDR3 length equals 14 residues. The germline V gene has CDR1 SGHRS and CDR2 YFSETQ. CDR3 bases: TGCGCCAGCAGCGGGGGACATAGCACAGATACGCAGTATTTT. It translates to CASSGGHSTDTQYF.

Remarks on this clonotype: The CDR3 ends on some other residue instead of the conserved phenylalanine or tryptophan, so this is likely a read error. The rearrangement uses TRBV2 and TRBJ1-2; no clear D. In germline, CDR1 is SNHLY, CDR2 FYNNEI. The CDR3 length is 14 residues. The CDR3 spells CASSEVAAFHGYTL. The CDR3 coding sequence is TGCGCCAGCAGTGAAGTGGCCGCTTTTCATGGCTACACCCTC.

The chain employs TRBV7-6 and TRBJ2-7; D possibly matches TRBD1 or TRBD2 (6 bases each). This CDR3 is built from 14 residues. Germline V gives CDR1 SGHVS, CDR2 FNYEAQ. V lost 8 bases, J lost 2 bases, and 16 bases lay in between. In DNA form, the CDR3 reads TGTGCCAGCTCGGAGGGGGGTCCTCCCTACGAGCAGTACTTC. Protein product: CASSEGGPPYEQYF.

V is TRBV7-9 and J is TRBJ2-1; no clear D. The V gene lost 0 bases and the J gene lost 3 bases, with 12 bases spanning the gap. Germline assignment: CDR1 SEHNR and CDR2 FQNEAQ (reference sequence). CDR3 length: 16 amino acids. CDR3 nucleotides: TGTGCCAGCAGCTTAGCACCCTCGGCAAGCTACAATGAGCAGTTCTTC. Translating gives CASSLAPSASYNEQFF.

CDR3 loop: CASSQKTAGYGYEQYF. The CDR3 DNA follows: TGTGCCAGCAGCCAAAAAACAGCGGGCTACGGCTACGAGCAGTACTTC. This chain links TRBV14 with TRBJ2-7, with D possibly TRBD2 on 6 matching bases. The CDR3 consists of 16 residues. Germline V lookup: CDR1 SGHDN, CDR2 FVKESK. V lost 2 bases to trimming and J lost 3 bases, with 17 bases between them.

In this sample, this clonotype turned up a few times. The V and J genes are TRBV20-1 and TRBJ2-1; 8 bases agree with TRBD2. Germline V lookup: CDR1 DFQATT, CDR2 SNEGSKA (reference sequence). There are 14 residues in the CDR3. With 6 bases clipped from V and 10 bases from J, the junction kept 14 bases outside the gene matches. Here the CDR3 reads CSADGTSGRAEQFF. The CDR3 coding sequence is TGCAGTGCGGATGGGACTAGTGGGAGGGCCGAGCAGTTCTTC.

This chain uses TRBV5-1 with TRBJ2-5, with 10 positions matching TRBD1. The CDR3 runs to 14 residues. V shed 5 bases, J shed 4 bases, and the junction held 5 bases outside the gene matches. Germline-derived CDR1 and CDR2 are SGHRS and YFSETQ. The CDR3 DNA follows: TGCGCCAGCAGATATGGACAGGGGGGAGAGACCCAGTACTTC. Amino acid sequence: CASRYGQGGETQYF. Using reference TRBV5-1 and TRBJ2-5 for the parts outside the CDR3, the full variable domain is KAGVTQTPRYLIKTRGQQVTLSCSPISGHRSVSWYQQTPGQGLQFLFEYFSETQRNKGNFPGRFSGRQFSNSRSEMNVSTLELGDSALYLCASRYGQGGETQYFGPGTRLLVL.